These 2 T cell receptor beta chains were sequenced from one sample in a study of blood T cell repertoires in COVID-19. Measured with immunoSEQ multiplex PCR; TCRdb has only the in-frame clones, and not every one. This table has 45,000 to 60,000 clones, 70% to 90% appearing once. The sequenced sample was peripheral blood. The receptors stem from a human donor with active COVID-19. The donor label of this sample is uncertain.

The chain combines TRBV30 with TRBJ2-1; 7 bases align to TRBD2. Germline values: CDR1 GTSNPN, CDR2 SVGIG (reference sequence). J gave up 6 bases and V 3 bases, and 5 bases lay outside the gene matches. CDR3 length equals 13 residues. CDR3 in amino acids: CAWRNSGGNEQFF. The CDR3 DNA reads TGTGCCTGGAGAAACTCGGGGGGCAATGAGCAGTTCTTC.

This sequence joins TRBV5-5 and TRBJ2-4; 7 nucleotides match TRBD1. The CDR3 spans 14 residues. The germline gives CDR1 SGHKS, CDR2 YYEKEE (reference sequence). V shed 0 bases and J 9 bases; nucleotides not matched to a gene: 6. The CDR3 nucleotides are TGTGCCAGCAGCTTGGACAGGGGCTATGGCATTCAGTACTTC. Protein product: CASSLDRGYGIQYF.